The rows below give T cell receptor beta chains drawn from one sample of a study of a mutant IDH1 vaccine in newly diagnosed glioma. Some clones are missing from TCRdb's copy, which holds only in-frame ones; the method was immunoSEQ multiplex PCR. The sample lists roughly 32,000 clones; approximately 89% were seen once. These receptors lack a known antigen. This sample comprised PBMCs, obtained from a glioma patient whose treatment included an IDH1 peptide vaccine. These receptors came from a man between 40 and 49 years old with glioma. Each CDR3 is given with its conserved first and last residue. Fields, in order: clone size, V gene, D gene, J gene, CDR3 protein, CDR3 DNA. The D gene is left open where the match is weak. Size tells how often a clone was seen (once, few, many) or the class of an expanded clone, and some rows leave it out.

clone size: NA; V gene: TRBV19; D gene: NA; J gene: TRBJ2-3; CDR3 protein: CASSLQGGSTDTQYF; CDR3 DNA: TGTGCCAGTAGCCTCCAGGGCGGTAGTACAGATACGCAGTATTTT
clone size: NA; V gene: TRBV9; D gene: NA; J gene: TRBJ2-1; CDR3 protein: CASSAGPSSWEQFF; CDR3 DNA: TGTGCCAGCAGCGCCGGGCCCAGCAGTTGGGAGCAGTTCTTC
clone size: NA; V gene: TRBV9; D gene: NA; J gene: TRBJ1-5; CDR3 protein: CARGFQLVRNQPQHF; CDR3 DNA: TGTGCCAGAGGATTCCAACTCGTTCGCAATCAGCCCCAGCATTTT
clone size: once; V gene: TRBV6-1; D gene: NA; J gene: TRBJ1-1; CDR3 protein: CASSVTQLGTEAFF; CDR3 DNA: TGTGCCAGCAGTGTTACGCAGTTGGGCACTGAAGCTTTCTTT
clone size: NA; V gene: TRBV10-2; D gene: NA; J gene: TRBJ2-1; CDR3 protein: CASSGTANNEQFF; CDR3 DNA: TGCGCCAGCAGTGGGACTGCTAACAATGAGCAGTTCTTC
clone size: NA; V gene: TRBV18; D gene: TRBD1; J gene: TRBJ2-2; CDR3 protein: CASSPDRGTGELFF; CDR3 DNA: TGTGCCAGCTCACCGGACAGGGGGACCGGGGAGCTGTTTTTT
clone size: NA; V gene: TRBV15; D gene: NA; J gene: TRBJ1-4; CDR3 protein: CATSRDQSAGEKLFF; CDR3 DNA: TGTGCCACCAGCAGAGATCAGAGTGCCGGTGAAAAACTGTTTTTT
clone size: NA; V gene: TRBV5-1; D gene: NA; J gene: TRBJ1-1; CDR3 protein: CASSLVSGTEAFF; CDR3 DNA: TGCGCCAGCAGCTTGGTTAGTGGGACTGAAGCTTTCTTT
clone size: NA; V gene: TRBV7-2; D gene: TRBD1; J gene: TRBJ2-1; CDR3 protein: CASSPMGQGREFF; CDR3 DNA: TGTGCCAGCAGCCCTATGGGACAGGGGAGGGAGTTCTTC
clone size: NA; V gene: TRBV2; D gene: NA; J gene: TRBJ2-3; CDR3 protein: CASSRGGGNTQYF; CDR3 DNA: TGTGCCAGCAGTAGGGGAGGGGGGAATACGCAGTATTTT
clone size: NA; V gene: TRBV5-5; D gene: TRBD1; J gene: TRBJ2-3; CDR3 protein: CASSSHRQGWTDTQYF; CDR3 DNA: TGTGCCAGCAGCTCGCATCGACAGGGATGGACAGATACGCAGTATTTT
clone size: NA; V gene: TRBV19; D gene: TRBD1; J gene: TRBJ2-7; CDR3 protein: CASSITRQGDYEQYF; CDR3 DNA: TGTGCCAGTAGTATAACCCGACAGGGGGACTACGAGCAGTACTTC
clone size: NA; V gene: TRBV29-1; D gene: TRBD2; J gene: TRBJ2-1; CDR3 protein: CSVNLSGGNNEQFF; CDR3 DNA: TGCAGCGTTAATTTGAGCGGGGGAAACAATGAGCAGTTCTTC
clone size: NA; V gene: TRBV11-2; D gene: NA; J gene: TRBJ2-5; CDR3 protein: CASSLTGNSETQYF; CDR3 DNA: TGTGCCAGCAGCTTAACGGGGAACTCAGAGACCCAGTACTTC
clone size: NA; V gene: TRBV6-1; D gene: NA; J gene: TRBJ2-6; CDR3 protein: CASSAAWGTGANVLTF; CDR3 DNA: TGTGCCAGCAGTGCCGCATGGGGCACTGGGGCCAACGTCCTGACTTTC
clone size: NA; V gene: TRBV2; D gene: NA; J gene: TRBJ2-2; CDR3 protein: CASNLGIPGTGELFF; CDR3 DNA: TGTGCCAGCAACCTCGGCATACCGGGGACCGGGGAGCTGTTTTTT
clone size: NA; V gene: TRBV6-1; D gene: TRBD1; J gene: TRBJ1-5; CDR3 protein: CASSTNRGDQPQHF; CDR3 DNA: TGTGCCAGCAGTACTAACAGGGGGGATCAGCCCCAGCATTTT
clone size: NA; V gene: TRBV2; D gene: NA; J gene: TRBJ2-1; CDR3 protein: CATSRTSSSYNEQFF; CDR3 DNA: TGTGCCACCTCAAGGACTTCCAGCTCCTACAATGAGCAGTTCTTC
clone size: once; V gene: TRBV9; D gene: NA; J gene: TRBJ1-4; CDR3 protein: CASSVGGRINEKLFF; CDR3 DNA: TGTGCCAGCAGCGTAGGAGGGCGGATTAATGAAAAACTGTTTTTT
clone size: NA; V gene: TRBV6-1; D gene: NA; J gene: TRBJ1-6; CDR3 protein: CASNPDGSHSPLHF; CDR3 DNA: TGTGCCAGCAATCCGGACGGATCCCATTCACCCCTCCACTTT
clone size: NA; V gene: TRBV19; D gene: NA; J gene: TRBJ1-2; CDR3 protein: CASSASQVRIYGYTF; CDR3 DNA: TGTGCCAGTAGTGCCAGCCAGGTTCGAATCTATGGCTACACCTTC
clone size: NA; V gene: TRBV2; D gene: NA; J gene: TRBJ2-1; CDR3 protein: CASRSPKEQFF; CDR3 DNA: TGTGCCAGCAGATCTCCGAAGGAGCAGTTCTTC
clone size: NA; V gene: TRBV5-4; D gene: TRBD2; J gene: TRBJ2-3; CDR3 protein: CASSSSLAGGQDTQYF; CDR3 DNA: TGTGCCAGCAGCTCATCACTAGCGGGGGGGCAAGATACGCAGTATTTT
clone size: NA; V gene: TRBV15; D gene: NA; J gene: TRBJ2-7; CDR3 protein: CATSRDRGVYEQYF; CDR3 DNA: TGTGCCACCAGCAGAGATCGCGGGGTTTACGAGCAGTACTTC
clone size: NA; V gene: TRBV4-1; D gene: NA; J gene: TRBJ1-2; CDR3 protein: CASSQFQISDNYGYTF; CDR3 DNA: TGCGCCAGCAGCCAATTTCAGATTTCCGATAACTATGGCTACACCTTC
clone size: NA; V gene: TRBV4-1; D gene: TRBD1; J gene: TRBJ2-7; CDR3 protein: CASSQGQGVYEQYF; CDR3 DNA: TGCGCCAGCAGCCAAGGACAGGGGGTCTACGAGCAGTACTTC
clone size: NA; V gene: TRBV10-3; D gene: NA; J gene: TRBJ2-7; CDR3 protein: CAISQDFSYEQYF; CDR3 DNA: TGTGCCATCAGCCAGGACTTCTCCTACGAGCAGTACTTC
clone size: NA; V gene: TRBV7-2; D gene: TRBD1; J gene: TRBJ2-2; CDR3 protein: CASSFNRGTGELFF; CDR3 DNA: TGTGCCAGCAGCTTCAACAGGGGGACCGGGGAGCTGTTTTTT
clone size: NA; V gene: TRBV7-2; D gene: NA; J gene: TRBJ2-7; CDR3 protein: CASSFPQGSEQYF; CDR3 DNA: TGTGCCAGCAGCTTCCCGCAGGGGAGCGAGCAGTACTTC
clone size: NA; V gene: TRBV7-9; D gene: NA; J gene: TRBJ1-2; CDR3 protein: CASSLGDGAPDYGYTF; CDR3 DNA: TGTGCCAGCAGCTTAGGGGACGGGGCCCCAGACTATGGCTACACCTTC
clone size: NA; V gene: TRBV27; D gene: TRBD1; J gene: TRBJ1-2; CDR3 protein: CASSLTTGGVYGYTF; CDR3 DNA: TGTGCCAGCAGTTTAACGACAGGGGGCGTCTATGGCTACACCTTC
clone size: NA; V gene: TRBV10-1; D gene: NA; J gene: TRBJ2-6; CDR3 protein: CASSDKVGSGANVLTF; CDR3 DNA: TGCGCCAGCAGTGATAAAGTAGGATCTGGGGCCAACGTCCTGACTTTC
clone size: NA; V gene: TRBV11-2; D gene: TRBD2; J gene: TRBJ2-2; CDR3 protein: CASSSAGVTSGELFF; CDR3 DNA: TGTGCCAGCAGCTCAGCGGGAGTTACATCCGGGGAGCTGTTTTTT
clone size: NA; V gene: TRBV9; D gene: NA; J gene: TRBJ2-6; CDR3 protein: CASSAVLGSGANVLTF; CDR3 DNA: TGTGCCAGCAGCGCTGTGTTGGGCTCTGGGGCCAACGTCCTGACTTTC
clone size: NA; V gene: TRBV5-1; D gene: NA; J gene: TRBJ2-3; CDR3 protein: CASSLYTQGDTQYF; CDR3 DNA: TGCGCCAGCAGCTTGTATACTCAGGGAGATACGCAGTATTTT
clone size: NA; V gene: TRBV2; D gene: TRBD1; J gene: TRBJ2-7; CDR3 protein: CASSPRTGGHEQYF; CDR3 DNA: TGTGCCAGCAGTCCCCGGACAGGGGGCCACGAGCAGTACTTC
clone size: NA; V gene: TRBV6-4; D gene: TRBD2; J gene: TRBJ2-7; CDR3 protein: CASSDRDSGASHSYEQYF; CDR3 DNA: TGTGCCAGCAGTGACCGGGATAGCGGGGCCTCCCACTCCTACGAGCAGTACTTC
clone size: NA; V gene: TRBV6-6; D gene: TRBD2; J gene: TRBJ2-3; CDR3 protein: CASRGLAASTDTQYF; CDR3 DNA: TGTGCCAGCAGAGGACTAGCGGCCTCCACAGATACGCAGTATTTT
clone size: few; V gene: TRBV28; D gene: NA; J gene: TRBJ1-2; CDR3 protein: CASSSGRVYGYTF; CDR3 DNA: TGTGCCAGCAGCTCCGGACGGGTCTATGGCTACACCTTC
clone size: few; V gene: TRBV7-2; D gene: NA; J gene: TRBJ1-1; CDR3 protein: CASSVVEGPGKAEAFF; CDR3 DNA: TGTGCCAGCAGCGTAGTGGAGGGGCCCGGAAAAGCTGAAGCTTTCTTT
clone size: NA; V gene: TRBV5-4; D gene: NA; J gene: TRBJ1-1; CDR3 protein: CASSFRDREAFF; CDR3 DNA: TGTGCCAGCAGCTTCCGAGATAGGGAAGCTTTCTTT
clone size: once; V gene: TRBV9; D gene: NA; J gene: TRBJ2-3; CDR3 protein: CASSSRASGTDTQYF; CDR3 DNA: TGTGCCAGCAGCTCCCGGGCATCGGGCACAGATACGCAGTATTTT
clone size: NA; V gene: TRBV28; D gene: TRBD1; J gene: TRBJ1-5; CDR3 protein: CASSPWTGGNRNQPQHF; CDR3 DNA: TGTGCCAGCAGTCCGTGGACAGGAGGAAATCGCAATCAGCCCCAGCATTTT
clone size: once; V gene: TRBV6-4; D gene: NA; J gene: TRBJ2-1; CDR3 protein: CASSEDSTYNEQFF; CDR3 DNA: TGTGCCAGCAGTGAAGACAGCACCTACAATGAGCAGTTCTTC
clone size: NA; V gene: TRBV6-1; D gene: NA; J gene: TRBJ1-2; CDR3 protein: CASSEVGWRSGYGYTF; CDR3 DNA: TGTGCCAGCAGTGAAGTGGGGTGGCGTAGTGGCTATGGCTACACCTTC
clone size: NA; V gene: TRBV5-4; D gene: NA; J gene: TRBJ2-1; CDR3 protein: CASSLPRGNEQFF; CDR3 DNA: TGTGCCAGCAGCTTGCCGAGGGGGAATGAGCAGTTCTTC
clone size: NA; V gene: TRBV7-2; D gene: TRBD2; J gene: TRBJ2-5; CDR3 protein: CASSFRSGGETQYF; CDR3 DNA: TGTGCCAGCAGCTTTAGAAGCGGGGGGGAGACCCAGTACTTC
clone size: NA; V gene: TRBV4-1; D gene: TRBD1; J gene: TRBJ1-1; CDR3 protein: CASSHRITREGQKDTEAFF; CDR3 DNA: TGCGCCAGCAGCCACAGAATAACCCGGGAGGGACAGAAGGACACTGAAGCTTTCTTT
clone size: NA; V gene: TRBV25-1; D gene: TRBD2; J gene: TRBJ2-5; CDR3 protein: CASSLSGGGETQYF; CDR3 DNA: TGTGCCAGCAGTCTATCGGGGGGGGGAGAGACCCAGTACTTC
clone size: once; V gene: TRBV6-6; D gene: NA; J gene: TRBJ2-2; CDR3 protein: CASSRESANTGELFF; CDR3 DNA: TGTGCCAGCAGTCGGGAGTCAGCGAACACCGGGGAGCTGTTTTTT
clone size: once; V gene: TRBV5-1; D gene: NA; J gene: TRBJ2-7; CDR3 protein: CASSPPATGNPGGYEQYF; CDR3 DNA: TGCGCCAGCAGCCCCCCCGCGACAGGTAATCCCGGGGGCTACGAGCAGTACTTC
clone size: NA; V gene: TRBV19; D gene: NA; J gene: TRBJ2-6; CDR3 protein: CASRTLGSSGANVLTF; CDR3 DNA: TGTGCCAGCAGGACATTAGGGAGCTCTGGGGCCAACGTCCTGACTTTC
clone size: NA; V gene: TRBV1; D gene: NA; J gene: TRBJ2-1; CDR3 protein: CTSSQDQRGLLQNEQFF; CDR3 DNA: TGCACCAGCAGCCAAGACCAGCGGGGGCTGCTACAGAATGAGCAGTTCTTC
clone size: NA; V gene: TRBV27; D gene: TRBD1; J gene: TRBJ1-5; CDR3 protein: CASSFSGGGQPQHF; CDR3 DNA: TGTGCCAGCAGTTTTTCAGGGGGCGGGCAGCCCCAGCATTTT
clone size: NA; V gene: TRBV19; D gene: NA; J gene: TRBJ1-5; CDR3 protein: CASNHGGWGNQPQHF; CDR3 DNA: TGTGCCAGCAATCATGGGGGATGGGGCAATCAGCCCCAGCATTTT
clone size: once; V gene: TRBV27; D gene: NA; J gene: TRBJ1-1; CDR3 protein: CAAGGTFTEAFF; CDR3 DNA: TGTGCCGCCGGGGGGACGTTCACTGAAGCTTTCTTT